A few counts support the clone carrying this TCR beta chain. The sample belongs to a study of identical twins. The CDR3 spans 16 residues. Germline loops: CDR1 MDHEN, CDR2 SYDVKM. V lost 5 bases, J lost 0 bases, and 16 bases lay in between. TCRdb re-called the 5' RACE reads through MiXCR, storing one row per CDR3 protein. The profile shows hundreds of thousands of distinct CDR3 sequences, approximately 18% of them singletons. The same sample was also used in a study of T cells expressing NK-cell markers.

This sequence joins TRBV28 and TRBJ1-2, with D possibly matching TRBD1 (5 bases). Sample: PBMCs. The receptor was isolated from a woman between 18 and 30 years old in good health. For the CDR3, the DNA is TGTGCCAGCAGTGCGGACACCGGTATAGCTAACTATGGCTACACCTTC. Translated: CASSADTGIANYGYTF.